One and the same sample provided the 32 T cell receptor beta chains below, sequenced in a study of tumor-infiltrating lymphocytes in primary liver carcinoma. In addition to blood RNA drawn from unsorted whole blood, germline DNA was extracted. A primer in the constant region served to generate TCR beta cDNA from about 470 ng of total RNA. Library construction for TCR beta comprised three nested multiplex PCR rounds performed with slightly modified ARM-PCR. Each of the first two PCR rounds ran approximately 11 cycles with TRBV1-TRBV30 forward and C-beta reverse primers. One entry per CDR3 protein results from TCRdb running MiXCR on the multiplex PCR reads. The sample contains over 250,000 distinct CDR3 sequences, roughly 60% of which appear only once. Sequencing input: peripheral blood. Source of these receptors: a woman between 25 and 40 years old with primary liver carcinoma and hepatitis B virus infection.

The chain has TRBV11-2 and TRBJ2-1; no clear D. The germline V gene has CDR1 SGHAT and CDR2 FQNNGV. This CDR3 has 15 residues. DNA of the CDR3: TGTGCTAACAGCTTAGAAAGGACCAGCTACAATGAGCAGTTCTTC. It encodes CANSLERTSYNEQFF.

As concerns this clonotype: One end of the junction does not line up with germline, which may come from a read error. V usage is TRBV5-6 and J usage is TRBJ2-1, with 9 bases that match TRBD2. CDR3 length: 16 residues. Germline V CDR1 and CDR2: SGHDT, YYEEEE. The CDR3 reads CASSLSSGVSYKEQFF. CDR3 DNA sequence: TGTGCCAGCAGCTTATCTAGCGGGGTCTCCTACAAAGAGCAGTTCTTC.

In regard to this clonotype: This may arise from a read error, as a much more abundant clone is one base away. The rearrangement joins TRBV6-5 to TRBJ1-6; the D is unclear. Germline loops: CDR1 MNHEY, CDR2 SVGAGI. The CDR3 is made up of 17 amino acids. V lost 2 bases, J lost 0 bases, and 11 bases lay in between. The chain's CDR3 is CASSYSVEGSYNSPLHF. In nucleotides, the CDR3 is TGTGCCAGCAGTTACAGTGTAGAGGGCTCCTATAATTCACCCCTCCACTTT.

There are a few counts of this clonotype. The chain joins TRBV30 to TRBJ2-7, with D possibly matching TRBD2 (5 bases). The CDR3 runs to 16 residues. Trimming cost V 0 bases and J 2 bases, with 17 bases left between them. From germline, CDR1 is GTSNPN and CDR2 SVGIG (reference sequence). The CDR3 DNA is TGTGCCTGGAGTGTTGCTAAGGCGGGCCCTGCCTACGAGCAGTACTTC. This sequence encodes CAWSVAKAGPAYEQYF. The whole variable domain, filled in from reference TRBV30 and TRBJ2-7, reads SQTIHQWPATLVQPVGSPLSLECTVEGTSNPNLYWYRQAAGRGLQLLFYSVGIGQISSEVPQNLSASRPQDRQFILSSKKLLLSDSGFYLCAWSVAKAGPAYEQYFGPGTRLTVT.

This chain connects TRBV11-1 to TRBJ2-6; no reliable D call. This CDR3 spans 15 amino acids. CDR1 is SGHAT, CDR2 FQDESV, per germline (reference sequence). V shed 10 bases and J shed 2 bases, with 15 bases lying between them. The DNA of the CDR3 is TGTGCCATCAACTTACTTAGGGCTGGGGCCAACGTCCTGACTTTC. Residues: CAINLLRAGANVLTF.

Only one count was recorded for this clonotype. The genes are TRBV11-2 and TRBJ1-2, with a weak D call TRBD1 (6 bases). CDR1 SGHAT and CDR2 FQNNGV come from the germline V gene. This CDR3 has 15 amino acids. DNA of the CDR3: TGTGCTAACAGCTTAAGAAGAGGGGGTAGCTATGGCTACACCTTC. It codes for CANSLRRGGSYGYTF. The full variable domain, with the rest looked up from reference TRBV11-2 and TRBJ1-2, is EAGVAQSPRYKIIEKRQSVAFWCNPISGHATLYWYQQILGQGPKLLIQFQNNGVVDDSQLPKDRFSAERLKGVDSTLKIQPAKLEDSAVYLCANSLRRGGSYGYTFGSGTRLTVV.

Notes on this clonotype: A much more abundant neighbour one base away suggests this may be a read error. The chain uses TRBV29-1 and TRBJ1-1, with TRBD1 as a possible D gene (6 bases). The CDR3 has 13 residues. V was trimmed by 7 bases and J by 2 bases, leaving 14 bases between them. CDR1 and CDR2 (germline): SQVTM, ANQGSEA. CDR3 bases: TGCAGCGCAGGGGCATTTTTTAACACTGAAGCTTTCTTT. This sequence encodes CSAGAFFNTEAFF.

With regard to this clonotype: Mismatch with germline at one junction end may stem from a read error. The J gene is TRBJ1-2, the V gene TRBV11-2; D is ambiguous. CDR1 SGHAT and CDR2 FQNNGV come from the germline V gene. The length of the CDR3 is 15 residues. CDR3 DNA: TGTGCCAGCTGCTTAGGTGGCAGCACTAACTATGACTACACCTTC. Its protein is CASCLGGSTNYDYTF.

The CDR3 nucleotides read TGTGCCAGTAGAAGAGGAGCGGGAGCCTCCTACAATGAGCAGTTCTTC. It codes for CASRRGAGASYNEQFF. This chain links TRBV11-2 with TRBJ2-1, with 8 nucleotides matching TRBD2. CDR1 is SGHAT and CDR2 is FQNNGV in the germline V gene. This CDR3 comprises 16 residues. V trimming: 9 bases; J trimming: 0 bases; junction bases outside the gene matches: 10.

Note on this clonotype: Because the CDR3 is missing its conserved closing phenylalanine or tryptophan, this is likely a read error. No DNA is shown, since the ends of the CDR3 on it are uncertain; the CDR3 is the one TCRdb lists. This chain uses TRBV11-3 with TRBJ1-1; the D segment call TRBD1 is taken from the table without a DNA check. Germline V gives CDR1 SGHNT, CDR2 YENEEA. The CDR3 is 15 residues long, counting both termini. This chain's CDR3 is CASSLEARQAPSPFL.

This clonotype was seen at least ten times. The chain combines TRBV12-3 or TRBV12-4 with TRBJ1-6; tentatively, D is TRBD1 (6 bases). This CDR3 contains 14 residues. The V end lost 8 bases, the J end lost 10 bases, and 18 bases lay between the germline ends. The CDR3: CASSDSFSLSPLHF. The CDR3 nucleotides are TGTGCCAGCTCGGACAGTTTTTCGTTGTCACCCCTCCACTTT.

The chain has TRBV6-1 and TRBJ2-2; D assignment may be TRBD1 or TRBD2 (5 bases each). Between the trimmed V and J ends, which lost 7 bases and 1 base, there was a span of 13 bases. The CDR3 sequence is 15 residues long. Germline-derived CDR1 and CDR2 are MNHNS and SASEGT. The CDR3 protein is CASIGASLNTGELFF. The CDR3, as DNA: TGTGCCAGCATCGGGGCTAGTTTGAACACCGGGGAGCTGTTTTTT.

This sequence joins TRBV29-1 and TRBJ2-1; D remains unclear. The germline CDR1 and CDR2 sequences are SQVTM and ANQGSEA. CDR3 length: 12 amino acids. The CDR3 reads CIVTELVNEQFF. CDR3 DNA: TGCATCGTCACCGAACTTGTCAATGAGCAGTTCTTC.

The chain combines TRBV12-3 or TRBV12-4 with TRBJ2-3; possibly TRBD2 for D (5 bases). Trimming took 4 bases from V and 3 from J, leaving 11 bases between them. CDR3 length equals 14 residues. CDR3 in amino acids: CASSSPPGTDTQYF. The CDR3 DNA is TGTGCCAGCAGTTCCCCTCCGGGGACAGATACGCAGTATTTT.

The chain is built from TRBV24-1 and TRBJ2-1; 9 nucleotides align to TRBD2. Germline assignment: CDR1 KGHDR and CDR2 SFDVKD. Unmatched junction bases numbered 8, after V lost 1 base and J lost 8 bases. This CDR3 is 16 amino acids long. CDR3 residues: CATSDFFAGGIDEQFF. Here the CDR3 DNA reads TGTGCCACCAGTGATTTCTTCGCGGGAGGGATCGATGAGCAGTTCTTC.

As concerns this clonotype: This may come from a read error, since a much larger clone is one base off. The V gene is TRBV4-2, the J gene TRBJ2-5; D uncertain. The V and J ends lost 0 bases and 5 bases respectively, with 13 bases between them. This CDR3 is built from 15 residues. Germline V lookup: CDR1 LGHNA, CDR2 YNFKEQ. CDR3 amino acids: CASSQDWMESETQYF. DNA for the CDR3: TGTGCCAGCAGCCAAGATTGGATGGAATCGGAGACCCAGTACTTC.

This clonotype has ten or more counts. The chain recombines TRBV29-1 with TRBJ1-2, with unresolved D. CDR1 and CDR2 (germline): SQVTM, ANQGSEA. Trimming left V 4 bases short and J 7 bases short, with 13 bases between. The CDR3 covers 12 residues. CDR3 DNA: TGCAGCGTTGTGGCTGTGGCCGGTGGCTACACCTTC. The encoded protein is CSVVAVAGGYTF.

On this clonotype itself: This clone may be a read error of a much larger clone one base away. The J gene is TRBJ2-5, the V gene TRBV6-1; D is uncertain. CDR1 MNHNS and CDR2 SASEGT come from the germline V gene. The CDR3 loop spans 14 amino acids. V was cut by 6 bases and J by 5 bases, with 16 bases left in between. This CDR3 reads CASSFPPSKETQYF. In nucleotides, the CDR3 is TGTGCCAGCAGCTTCCCGCCTAGTAAGGAGACCCAGTACTTC.

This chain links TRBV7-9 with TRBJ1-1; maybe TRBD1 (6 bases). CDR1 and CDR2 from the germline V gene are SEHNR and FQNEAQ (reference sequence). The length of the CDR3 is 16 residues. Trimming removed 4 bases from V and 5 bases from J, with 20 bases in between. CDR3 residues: CASSYRGEIQGTEAFF. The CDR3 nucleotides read TGTGCCAGCAGCTACCGGGGAGAGATACAGGGAACTGAAGCTTTCTTT.

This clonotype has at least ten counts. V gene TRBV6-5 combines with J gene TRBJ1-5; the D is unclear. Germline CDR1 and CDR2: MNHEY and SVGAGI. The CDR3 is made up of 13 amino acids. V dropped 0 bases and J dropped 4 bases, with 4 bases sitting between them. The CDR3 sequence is CASSYSRNQPQHF. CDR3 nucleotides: TGTGCCAGCAGTTACTCCAGGAATCAGCCCCAGCATTTT.

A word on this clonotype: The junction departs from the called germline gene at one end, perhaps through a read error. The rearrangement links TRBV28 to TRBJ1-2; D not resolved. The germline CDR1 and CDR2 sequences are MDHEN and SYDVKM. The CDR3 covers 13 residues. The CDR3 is CVSSSDGRYGYTF. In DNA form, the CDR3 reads TGTGTCAGCAGCTCGGACGGCCGCTATGGCTACACCTTC.

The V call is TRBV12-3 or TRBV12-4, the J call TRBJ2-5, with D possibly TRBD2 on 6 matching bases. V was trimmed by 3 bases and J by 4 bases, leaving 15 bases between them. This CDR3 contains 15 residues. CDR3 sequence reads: CASSLTSVRRETQYF. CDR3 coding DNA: TGTGCCAGCAGTTTGACTAGTGTGAGAAGAGAGACCCAGTACTTC.

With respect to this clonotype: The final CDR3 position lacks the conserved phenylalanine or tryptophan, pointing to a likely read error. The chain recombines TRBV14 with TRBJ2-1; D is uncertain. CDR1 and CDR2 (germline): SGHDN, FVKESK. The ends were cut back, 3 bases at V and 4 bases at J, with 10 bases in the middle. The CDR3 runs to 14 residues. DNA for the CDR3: TGTGCCAGCAGCCAGAGCCGGAGTTACAATGAGCAGTTCGTC. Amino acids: CASSQSRSYNEQFV.

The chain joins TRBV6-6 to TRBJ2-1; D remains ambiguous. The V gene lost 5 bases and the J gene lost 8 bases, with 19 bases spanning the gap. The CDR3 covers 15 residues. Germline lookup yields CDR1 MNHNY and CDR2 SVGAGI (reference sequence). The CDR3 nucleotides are TGTGCCAGCAGTCTCGGCCAGGTGGGTTGGGATGAGCAGTTCTTC. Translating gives CASSLGQVGWDEQFF.

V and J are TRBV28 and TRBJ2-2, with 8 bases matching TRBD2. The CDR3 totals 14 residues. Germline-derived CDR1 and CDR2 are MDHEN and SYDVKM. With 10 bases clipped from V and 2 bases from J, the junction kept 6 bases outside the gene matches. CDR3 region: CATLSGTNTGELFF. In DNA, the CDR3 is TGTGCCACCCTTAGCGGGACCAACACCGGGGAGCTGTTTTTT.

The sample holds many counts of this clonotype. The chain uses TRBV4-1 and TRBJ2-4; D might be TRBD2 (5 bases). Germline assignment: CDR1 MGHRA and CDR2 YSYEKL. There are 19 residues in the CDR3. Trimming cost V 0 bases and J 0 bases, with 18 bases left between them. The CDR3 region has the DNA TGCGCCAGCAGCCAAGATCCCAGCGGTATTGATTTAGCCAAAAACATTCAGTACTTC. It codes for CASSQDPSGIDLAKNIQYF.

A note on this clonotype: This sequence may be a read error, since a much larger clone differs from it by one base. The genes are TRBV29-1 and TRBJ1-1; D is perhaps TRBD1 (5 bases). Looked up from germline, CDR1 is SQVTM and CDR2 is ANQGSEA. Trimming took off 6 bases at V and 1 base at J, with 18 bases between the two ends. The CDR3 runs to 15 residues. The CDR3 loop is CSVGVAQNKNTEAFF. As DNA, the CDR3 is TGCAGCGTGGGGGTCGCGCAGAATAAGAACACTGAAGCTTTCTTT.

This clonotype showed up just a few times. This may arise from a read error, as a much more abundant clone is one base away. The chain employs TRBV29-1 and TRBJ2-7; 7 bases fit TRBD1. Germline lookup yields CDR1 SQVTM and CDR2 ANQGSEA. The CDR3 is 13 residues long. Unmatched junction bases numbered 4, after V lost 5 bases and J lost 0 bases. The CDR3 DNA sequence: TGCAGCGTTATGGGACAGTTCTCCTACGAGCAGTACTTC. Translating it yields CSVMGQFSYEQYF.

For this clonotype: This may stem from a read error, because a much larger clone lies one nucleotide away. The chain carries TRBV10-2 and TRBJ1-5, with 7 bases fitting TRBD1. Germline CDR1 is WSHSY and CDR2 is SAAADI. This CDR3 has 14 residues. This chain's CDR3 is CASSSAGGNQPQHF. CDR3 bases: TGTGCCAGCAGCTCAGCAGGGGGGAATCAGCCCCAGCATTTT.

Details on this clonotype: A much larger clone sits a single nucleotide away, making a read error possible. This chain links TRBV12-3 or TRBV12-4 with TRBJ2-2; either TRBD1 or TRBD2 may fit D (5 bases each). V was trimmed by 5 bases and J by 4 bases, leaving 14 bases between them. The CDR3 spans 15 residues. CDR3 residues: CASSARGGSTGELFF. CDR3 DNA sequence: TGTGCCAGCAGTGCCCGGGGCGGTAGCACCGGGGAGCTGTTTTTT.

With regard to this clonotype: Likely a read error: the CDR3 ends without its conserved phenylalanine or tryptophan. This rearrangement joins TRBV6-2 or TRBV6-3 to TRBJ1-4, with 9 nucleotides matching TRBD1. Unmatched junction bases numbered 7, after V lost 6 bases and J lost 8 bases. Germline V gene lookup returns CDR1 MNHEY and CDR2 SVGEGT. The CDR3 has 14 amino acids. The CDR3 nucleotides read TGTGCCAGCAGATATGGGACAGGGTACGAAAAACTGTTTTAT. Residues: CASRYGTGYEKLFY.

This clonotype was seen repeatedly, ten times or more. The CDR3 protein is CASSPRGSGRSEQYF. The CDR3 DNA reads as TGTGCCAGCAGCCCCCGGGGTAGCGGGAGATCCGAGCAGTACTTC. This chain uses TRBV12-3 or TRBV12-4 with TRBJ2-7; TRBD2 agrees at 9 bases. The CDR3 is made up of 15 amino acids. Unmatched junction bases numbered 12, after V lost 6 bases and J lost 6 bases.